This is a list of T cell receptor beta chains from one sample in a study of T-cell memory formation after mild COVID-19. TCRdb itself ran the 5' RACE reads through MiXCR, one entry per CDR3 protein. The table shows approximately 260,000 distinct CDR3 sequences, with roughly 18% occurring only once. The sequencing input was PBMCs or a T cell subset sorted from them (not recorded which). The receptors were gathered from a young man who had mild COVID-19 (a few samples of this study predate the infection). Cell type and time point are not known. Each CDR3 is given with its conserved first and last residue. A D gene is named only where the DNA matches it firmly. Clone size is given for some rows only: seen once, a few or many times, or a class if the clone is expanded.

d_call,clone_size,j_call,v_call,cdr3_aa,cdr3_nt
NA,NA,TRBJ2-2,TRBV12-3/TRBV12-4,CASSRNANTGELFF,TGTGCCAGCAGCAGGAACGCGAACACCGGGGAGCTGTTTTTT
TRBD1,few,TRBJ1-5,TRBV5-1,CASSRDRDRGLESNQPQHF,TGCGCCAGCAGCCGAGACCGGGACAGGGGGCTTGAGAGCAATCAGCCCCAGCATTTT
NA,few,TRBJ1-1,TRBV15,CATTRAAGSNTEAFF,TGTGCCACCACACGGGCAGCAGGGTCGAACACTGAAGCTTTCTTT
NA,few,TRBJ2-7,TRBV4-2,CASSQVGGADEQYF,TGTGCCAGCAGCCAGGTGGGGGGGGCTGACGAGCAGTACTTC
NA,few,TRBJ1-5,TRBV19,CASSIPAPRANQPQHF,TGTGCCAGTAGTATCCCCGCTCCGAGGGCCAATCAGCCCCAGCATTTT
NA,few,TRBJ2-1,TRBV4-3,CASSPGLMLGNEQFF,TGCGCCAGCAGCCCCGGCCTCATGTTAGGCAATGAGCAGTTCTTC
NA,many,TRBJ2-1,TRBV5-1,CASSLAGSYNEQFF,TGTGCCAGCAGCTTAGCAGGCTCCTACAATGAGCAGTTCTTC
NA,NA,TRBJ1-1,TRBV12-3/TRBV12-4,CASSPGGGMNTEAFF,TGTGCCAGCAGCCCCGGTGGGGGAATGAACACTGAAGCTTTCTTT
NA,NA,TRBJ1-5,TRBV19,CASTGTAGQPQHF,TGTGCCAGTACTGGGACGGCAGGTCAGCCCCAGCATTTT
NA,NA,TRBJ2-3,TRBV4-1,CASSQENREAGEYTQYF,TGCGCCAGCAGCCAAGAGAATCGGGAGGCAGGGGAATATACGCAGTATTTT
NA,few,TRBJ2-3,TRBV6-4,CASSRWVGTDTQYF,TGTGCCAGCAGCCGGTGGGTCGGCACAGATACGCAGTATTTT
NA,NA,TRBJ2-2,TRBV15,CATSLRDISIGGELFF,TGTGCCACCAGCCTCCGGGACATTTCCATAGGAGGGGAGCTGTTTTTT
TRBD1,NA,TRBJ2-5,TRBV20-1,CSAPETRGPGETQYF,TGCAGTGCTCCCGAAACTAGGGGGCCGGGAGAGACCCAGTACTTC
TRBD1,NA,TRBJ2-7,TRBV10-3,CAITGSGTGNPYEQYF,TGTGCCATCACTGGGTCTGGGACAGGGAATCCCTACGAGCAGTACTTC
NA,few,TRBJ1-1,TRBV7-2,CASSRGRVTEAFF,TGTGCCAGCAGCCGAGGACGGGTCACTGAAGCTTTCTTT
TRBD1,few,TRBJ1-4,TRBV4-3,CASSQGQGHEKLFF,TGCGCCAGCAGCCAAGGACAGGGTCATGAAAAACTGTTTTTT
NA,NA,TRBJ2-7,TRBV7-3,CASSDTAENEQYF,TGTGCCAGCAGCGACACCGCAGAGAACGAGCAGTACTTC
TRBD1,NA,TRBJ1-2,TRBV7-2,CASSFDRGFNYGYTF,TGTGCCAGCAGCTTTGACAGGGGGTTTAACTATGGCTACACCTTC
TRBD2,many,TRBJ2-1,TRBV4-1,CASSGGLAGGNPYNEQFF,TGCGCCAGCAGCGGGGGACTAGCGGGGGGTAACCCCTACAATGAGCAGTTCTTC
NA,few,TRBJ1-2,TRBV7-9,CASSLDPAGGYTF,TGTGCCAGCAGCTTAGATCCCGCAGGTGGCTACACCTTC
NA,many,TRBJ2-5,TRBV29-1,CSVKKETQYF,TGCAGCGTCAAAAAAGAGACCCAGTACTTC
TRBD2,few,TRBJ2-1,TRBV11-2,CASRYTGGESSEQFF,TGTGCCAGCAGATATACGGGAGGGGAGTCGAGTGAGCAGTTCTTC
NA,few,TRBJ2-5,TRBV28,CASSLGGIQETQYF,TGTGCCAGCAGTTTAGGGGGAATCCAAGAGACCCAGTACTTC
NA,few,TRBJ2-1,TRBV11-2,CASSPQREEQFF,TGTGCCAGCAGCCCCCAGAGGGAAGAGCAGTTCTTC
NA,NA,TRBJ2-5,TRBV20-1,CSARENRNAETQYF,TGCAGTGCTAGAGAGAACAGGAATGCAGAGACCCAGTACTTC
NA,NA,TRBJ1-2,TRBV18,CASSPGREGNGYTF,TGTGCCAGCTCACCGGGCAGGGAAGGGAATGGCTACACCTTC
NA,many,TRBJ2-6,TRBV6-5,CASSSTGSSGANVLTF,TGTGCCAGCAGTTCCACAGGGAGCTCTGGGGCCAACGTCCTGACTTTC
NA,few,TRBJ1-5,TRBV27,CASSLSWSSNQPQHF,TGTGCCAGCAGTTTATCGTGGAGTAGCAATCAGCCCCAGCATTTT
NA,many,TRBJ2-1,TRBV5-1,CASTGRSNNEQFF,TGCGCCAGCACGGGCAGATCCAACAATGAGCAGTTCTTC
TRBD1,few,TRBJ2-3,TRBV7-7,CASGTGEADTQYF,TGTGCTAGTGGGACAGGGGAAGCAGATACGCAGTATTTT
NA,few,TRBJ2-2,TRBV10-3,CAIRQDAIGELFF,TGTGCCATCAGACAGGACGCGATAGGGGAGCTGTTTTTT
NA,NA,TRBJ1-5,TRBV9,CASIFPPGNQPQHF,TGTGCCAGCATCTTCCCCCCGGGGAATCAGCCCCAGCATTTT
NA,NA,TRBJ1-6,TRBV7-2,CASSYQGAHSPLHF,TGTGCCAGCAGCTACCAGGGAGCCCATTCACCCCTCCACTTT
NA,few,TRBJ2-3,TRBV5-1,CASSLFARTSSTDTQYF,TGCGCCAGCAGCTTGTTTGCCAGGACCTCTAGCACAGATACGCAGTATTTT
NA,NA,TRBJ2-7,TRBV24-1,CATIMAYEQYF,TGTGCCACCATAATGGCTTACGAGCAGTACTTC
TRBD1,NA,TRBJ2-3,TRBV6-5,CASSYGDREADTQYF,TGTGCCAGCAGTTACGGGGACAGGGAAGCAGATACGCAGTATTTT
TRBD1,few,TRBJ2-1,TRBV5-1,CASSLGVWTGGNEQFF,TGCGCCAGCAGTTTGGGAGTTTGGACAGGTGGCAATGAGCAGTTCTTC
NA,few,TRBJ2-3,TRBV5-1,CASSLIGPDTQYF,TGCGCCAGCAGCTTGATCGGCCCAGATACGCAGTATTTT
NA,few,TRBJ2-3,TRBV6-1,CASSVTGEATQYF,TGTGCCAGCAGTGTGACAGGTGAAGCTACGCAGTATTTT
TRBD1,NA,TRBJ1-6,TRBV7-9,CASSLPQAGGISPLHF,TGTGCCAGCAGCCTACCCCAGGCAGGGGGTATTTCACCCCTCCACTTT
NA,many,TRBJ2-7,TRBV6-2/TRBV6-3,CASTPTGRYEQYF,TGTGCCAGCACCCCGACAGGGAGGTACGAGCAGTACTTC
TRBD1,few,TRBJ2-7,TRBV11-2,CASSFGTGFNEQYF,TGTGCCAGCAGCTTCGGGACAGGGTTCAACGAGCAGTACTTC